This entry describes one TCR beta chain. Per the original data handling: Amplifying reference gene primers gave estimates of nucleated cell counts. Profiled with immunoSEQ multiplex PCR; TCRdb holds only in-frame clones, not every one. The D gene and trimming were derived from the DNA, and the V and J assignments and clone size from that table. In the table there are fewer than 200,000 clones, 70% to 90% of which are singletons. The data are from a study of blood T cell repertoires in COVID-19. The wider study: Italy, Spain and the United States were the sources of the convalescent and acute COVID-19 samples.

This CDR3 is 17 amino acids long. Trimming took 0 bases from V and 6 from J; bases not matched to a gene: 8. This receptor was obtained from a man younger than 30 who had recovered from COVID-19. This chain joins TRBV23-1 and TRBJ2-1, with 10 bases that match TRBD2. TRBV23-1 has ORF status, its function being uncertain. Sequenced input: peripheral blood. CDR3 sequence: CASSQSRGTSELNEQFF. The CDR3 region has the DNA TGCGCCAGCAGTCAATCGAGGGGGACTAGCGAACTCAATGAGCAGTTCTTC.